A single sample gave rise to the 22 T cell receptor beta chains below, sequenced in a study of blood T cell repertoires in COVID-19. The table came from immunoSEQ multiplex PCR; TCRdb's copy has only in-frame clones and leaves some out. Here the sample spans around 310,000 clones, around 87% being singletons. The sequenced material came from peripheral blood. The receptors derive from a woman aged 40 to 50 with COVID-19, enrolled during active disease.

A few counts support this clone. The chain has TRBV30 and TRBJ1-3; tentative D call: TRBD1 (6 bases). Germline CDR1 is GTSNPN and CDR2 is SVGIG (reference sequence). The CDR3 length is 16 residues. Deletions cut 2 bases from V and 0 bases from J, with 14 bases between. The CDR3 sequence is CAWSPQGLYSGNTIYF. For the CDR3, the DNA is TGTGCCTGGAGTCCACAGGGCCTCTACTCTGGAAACACCATATATTTT.

The CDR3 protein is CATSGTAPNTGELFF. The CDR3, as DNA: TGTGCCACCAGTGGGACAGCGCCGAACACCGGGGAGCTGTTTTTT. The rearrangement joins TRBV24-1 to TRBJ2-2, with D possibly being TRBD1 (6 bases). The V gene lost 5 bases and the J gene lost 0 bases, with 9 bases spanning the gap. Germline lookup yields CDR1 KGHDR and CDR2 SFDVKD. The CDR3 has 15 amino acids.

CDR3 residues: CASSPTGGGSPLHF. CDR3 DNA sequence: TGTGCCAGCAGTCCGACAGGGGGAGGATCACCCCTCCACTTT. The chain employs TRBV28 and TRBJ1-6, with TRBD1 identical over 9 bases. Trimming at V came to 5 bases and at J to 10 bases, leaving 6 bases not matched to a gene. Germline V gives CDR1 MDHEN, CDR2 SYDVKM. The CDR3 spans 14 residues.

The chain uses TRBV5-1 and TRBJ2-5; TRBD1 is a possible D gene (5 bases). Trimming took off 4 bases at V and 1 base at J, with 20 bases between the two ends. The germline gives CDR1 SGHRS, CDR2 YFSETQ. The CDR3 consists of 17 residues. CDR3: CASSLLGPPTVQETQYF. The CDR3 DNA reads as TGCGCCAGCAGCCTATTGGGGCCCCCGACAGTCCAAGAGACCCAGTACTTC. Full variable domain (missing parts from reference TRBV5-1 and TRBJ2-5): KAGVTQTPRYLIKTRGQQVTLSCSPISGHRSVSWYQQTPGQGLQFLFEYFSETQRNKGNFPGRFSGRQFSNSRSEMNVSTLELGDSALYLCASSLLGPPTVQETQYFGPGTRLLVL.

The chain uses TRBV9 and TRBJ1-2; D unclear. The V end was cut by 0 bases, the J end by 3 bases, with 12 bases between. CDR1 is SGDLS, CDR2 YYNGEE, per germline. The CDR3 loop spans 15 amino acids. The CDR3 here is CASSVAPGSDYGYTF. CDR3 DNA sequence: TGTGCCAGCAGCGTAGCTCCCGGGTCCGACTATGGCTACACCTTC.

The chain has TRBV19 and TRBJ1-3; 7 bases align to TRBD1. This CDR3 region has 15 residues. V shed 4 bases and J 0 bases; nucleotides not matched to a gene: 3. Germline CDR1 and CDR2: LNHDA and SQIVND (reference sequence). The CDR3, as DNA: TGTGCCAGTAGTACCAGGGGGTACTCTGGAAACACCATATATTTT. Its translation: CASSTRGYSGNTIYF.

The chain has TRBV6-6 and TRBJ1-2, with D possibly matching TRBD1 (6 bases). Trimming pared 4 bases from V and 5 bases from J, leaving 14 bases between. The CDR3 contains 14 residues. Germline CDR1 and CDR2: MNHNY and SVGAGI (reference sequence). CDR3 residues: CASSFRTAPYGYTF. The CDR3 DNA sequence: TGTGCCAGCAGTTTCCGGACAGCCCCGTATGGCTACACCTTC.

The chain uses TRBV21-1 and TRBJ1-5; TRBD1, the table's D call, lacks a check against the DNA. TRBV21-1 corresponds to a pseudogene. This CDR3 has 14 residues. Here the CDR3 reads CASPPDRGNQPQHF. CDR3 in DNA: TGTGCCAGCCCCCCGGACAGAGGCAATCAGCCCCAGCATTTT.

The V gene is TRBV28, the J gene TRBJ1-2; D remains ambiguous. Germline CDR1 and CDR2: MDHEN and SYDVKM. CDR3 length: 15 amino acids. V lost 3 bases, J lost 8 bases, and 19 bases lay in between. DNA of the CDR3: TGTGCCAGCAGTTTTTTGCCAGCCGGAGGGCTCGGCTACACCTTC. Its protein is CASSFLPAGGLGYTF.

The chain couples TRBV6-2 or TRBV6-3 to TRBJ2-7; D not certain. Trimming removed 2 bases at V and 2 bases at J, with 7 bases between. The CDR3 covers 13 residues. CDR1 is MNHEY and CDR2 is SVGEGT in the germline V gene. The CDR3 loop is CASSYGLTYEQYF. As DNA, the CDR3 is TGTGCCAGCAGTTACGGGCTAACCTACGAGCAGTACTTC.

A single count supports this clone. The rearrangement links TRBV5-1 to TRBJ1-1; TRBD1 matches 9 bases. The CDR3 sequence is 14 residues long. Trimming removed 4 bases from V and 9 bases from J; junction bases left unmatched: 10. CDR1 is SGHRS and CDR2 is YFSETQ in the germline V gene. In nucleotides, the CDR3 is TGCGCCAGCAGCCCCCCCCGGGACAGGGAGAAAGCTTTCTTT. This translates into CASSPPRDREKAFF.

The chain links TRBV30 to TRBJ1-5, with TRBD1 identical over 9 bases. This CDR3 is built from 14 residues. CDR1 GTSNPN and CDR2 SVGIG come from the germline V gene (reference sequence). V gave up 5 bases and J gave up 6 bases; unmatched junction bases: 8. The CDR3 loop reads CAWAKTGGSQPQHF. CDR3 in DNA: TGTGCCTGGGCTAAGACAGGGGGGAGTCAGCCCCAGCATTTT.

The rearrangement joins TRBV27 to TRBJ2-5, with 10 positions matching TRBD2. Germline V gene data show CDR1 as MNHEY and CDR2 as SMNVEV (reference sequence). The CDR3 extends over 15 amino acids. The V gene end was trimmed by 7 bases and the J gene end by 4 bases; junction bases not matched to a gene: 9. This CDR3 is CASNPGLAPSETQYF. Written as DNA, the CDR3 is TGTGCCAGCAACCCGGGACTAGCGCCCTCAGAGACCCAGTACTTC.

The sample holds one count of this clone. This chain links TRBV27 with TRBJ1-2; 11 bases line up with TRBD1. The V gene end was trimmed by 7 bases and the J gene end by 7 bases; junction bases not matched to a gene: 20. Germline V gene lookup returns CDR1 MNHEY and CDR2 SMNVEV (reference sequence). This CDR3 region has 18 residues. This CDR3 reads CASTTNYPLGQGAGGYTF. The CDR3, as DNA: TGTGCCAGCACCACGAACTACCCCCTTGGACAGGGGGCCGGTGGCTACACCTTC.

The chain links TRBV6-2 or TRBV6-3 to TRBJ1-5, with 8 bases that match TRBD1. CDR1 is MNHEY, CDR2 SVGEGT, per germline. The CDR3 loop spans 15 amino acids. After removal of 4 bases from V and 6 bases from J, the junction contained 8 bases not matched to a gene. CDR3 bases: TGTGCCAGCAGTTTATCAGGGGGCGCAGGTCAGCCCCAGCATTTT. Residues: CASSLSGGAGQPQHF.

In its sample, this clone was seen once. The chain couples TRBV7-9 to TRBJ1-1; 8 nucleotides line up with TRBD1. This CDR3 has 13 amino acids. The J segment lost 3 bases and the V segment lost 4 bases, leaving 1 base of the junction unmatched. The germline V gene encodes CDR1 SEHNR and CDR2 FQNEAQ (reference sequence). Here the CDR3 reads CASSWGQDTEAFF. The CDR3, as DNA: TGTGCCAGCAGCTGGGGACAGGACACTGAAGCTTTCTTT.

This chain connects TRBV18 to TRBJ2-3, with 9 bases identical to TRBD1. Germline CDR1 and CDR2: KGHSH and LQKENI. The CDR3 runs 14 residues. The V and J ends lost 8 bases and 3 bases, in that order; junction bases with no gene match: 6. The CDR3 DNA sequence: TGTGCCAGCGCTCCGGGACAGGGTACAGATACGCAGTATTTT. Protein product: CASAPGQGTDTQYF.

In DNA form, the CDR3 reads TGCAGCGCATCAGGGACAGGGGGCGAGGAGACCCAGTACTTC. Translating it yields CSASGTGGEETQYF. The chain couples TRBV29-1 to TRBJ2-5; TRBD1 matches at 12 bases. The CDR3 loop spans 14 amino acids. V was pared by 7 bases and J by 5 bases, with 8 bases of the junction left unmatched. Germline assignment: CDR1 SQVTM and CDR2 ANQGSEA.

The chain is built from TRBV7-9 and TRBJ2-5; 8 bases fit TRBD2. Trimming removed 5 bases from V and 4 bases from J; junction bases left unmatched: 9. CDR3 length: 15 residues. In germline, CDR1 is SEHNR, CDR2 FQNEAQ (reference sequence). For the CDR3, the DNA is TGTGCCAGCAGCGTATGGGTCGGACTAGCAGAGACCCAGTACTTC. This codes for CASSVWVGLAETQYF.

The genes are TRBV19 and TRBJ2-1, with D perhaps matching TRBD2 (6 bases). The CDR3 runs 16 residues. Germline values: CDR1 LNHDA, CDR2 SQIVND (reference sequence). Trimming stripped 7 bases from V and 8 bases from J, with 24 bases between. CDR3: CASTKQKAGYRDEQFF. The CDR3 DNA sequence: TGTGCCAGTACCAAACAGAAGGCGGGGTATCGGGATGAGCAGTTCTTC.

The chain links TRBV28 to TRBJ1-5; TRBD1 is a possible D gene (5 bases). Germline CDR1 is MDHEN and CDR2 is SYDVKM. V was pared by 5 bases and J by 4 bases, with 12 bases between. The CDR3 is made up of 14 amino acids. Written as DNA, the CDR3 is TGTGCCAGCAGTGTCGGCCAGGGAAATCAGCCCCAGCATTTT. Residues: CASSVGQGNQPQHF.

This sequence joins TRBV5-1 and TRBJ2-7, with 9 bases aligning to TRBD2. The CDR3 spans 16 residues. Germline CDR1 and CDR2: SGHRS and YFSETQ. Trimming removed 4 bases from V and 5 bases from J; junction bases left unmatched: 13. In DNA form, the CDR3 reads TGCGCCAGCAGCATATCACTTAGCGGGAGTTTCCACGAGCAGTACTTC. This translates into CASSISLSGSFHEQYF.